These T cell receptor beta chains were read from a single sample in a study of CD4 and CD8 cells across lung adenocarcinoma regions. MiXCR was run by TCRdb on the PCR reads, yielding one entry per CDR3 protein. The repertoire consists of tens of thousands of distinct CDR3 sequences, with 45% to 50% occurring once and the leading ten covering around 50%. Sequenced: CD8+ T cells from the center of a lung tumor. The receptors originated from a male donor with lung adenocarcinoma. The CD4 and CD8 labels of this study may be unreliable. CDR3s leave out the opening cysteine and the closing phenylalanine or tryptophan. Where a row states a size, it is once, few, many or the class of an expanded clone; other rows omit it.

clone size: -; V gene: TRBV6-1; CDR3 protein: ASTCASGDTDTQY
clone size: many; V gene: TRBV4-2; CDR3 protein: ASSHASGTSGTYGELF
clone size: -; V gene: TRBV7-6; CDR3 protein: ASSPNLLAGGNEQF
clone size: medium-sized; V gene: TRBV6-1; CDR3 protein: ATHPSGPLYEQY
clone size: medium-sized; V gene: TRBV6-1; CDR3 protein: ASRPLRTRNEQF
clone size: many; V gene: TRBV4-1; CDR3 protein: ASSQDSGTDTQY
clone size: few; V gene: TRBV6-5; CDR3 protein: ASSLNFEQY
clone size: -; V gene: TRBV7-2; CDR3 protein: ASSLGQGSNSPLH
clone size: -; V gene: TRBV6-1; CDR3 protein: ARAGTGKDTQY
clone size: many; V gene: TRBV7-9; CDR3 protein: ASSPQGDIQY
clone size: -; V gene: TRBV6-1; CDR3 protein: ASSDIRTVGTNKQY
clone size: -; V gene: TRBV6-1; CDR3 protein: ASGLVAPWAYVQT
clone size: many; V gene: TRBV6-1; CDR3 protein: ASSEEGGVTEKLF
clone size: -; V gene: TRBV28; CDR3 protein: ASSLDRVIETQY
clone size: -; V gene: TRBV6-1; CDR3 protein: ASSEALGAGYEQF
clone size: -; V gene: TRBV15; CDR3 protein: ATSRRLDTQY
clone size: -; V gene: TRBV12-3/TRBV12-4; CDR3 protein: ASSSGYGQPQH
clone size: -; V gene: TRBV6-1; CDR3 protein: ASSEQTGGPKETQY
clone size: many; V gene: TRBV6-5; CDR3 protein: ASRAPGLADNEQF
clone size: medium-sized; V gene: TRBV10-1; CDR3 protein: ASSDPLGGEGPDTQY
clone size: -; V gene: TRBV27; CDR3 protein: ASGSGGRGEDIQY
clone size: few; V gene: TRBV27; CDR3 protein: TSSRKTSGRDNEQF
clone size: -; V gene: TRBV6-5; CDR3 protein: ASSYSTPGDSEHGTLF
clone size: once; V gene: TRBV6-1; CDR3 protein: ASRGQSSKNTQY
clone size: many; V gene: TRBV11-2; CDR3 protein: ASSLAVGQF
clone size: -; V gene: TRBV27; CDR3 protein: ASSLSFLQAGGEQF
clone size: many; V gene: TRBV6-1; CDR3 protein: ASSTTSGSNTQY
clone size: few; V gene: TRBV5-1; CDR3 protein: ASRVAGTSGMATTDTQY
clone size: -; V gene: TRBV4-1; CDR3 protein: ASSQDGLTTGANVLT
clone size: -; V gene: TRBV27; CDR3 protein: ASSSLGGPGANVLT
clone size: -; V gene: TRBV6-1; CDR3 protein: ASGGRDTDTQY
clone size: many; V gene: TRBV6-5; CDR3 protein: ASSRGLGQF
clone size: few; V gene: TRBV25-1; CDR3 protein: ASSEYGYEQY
clone size: -; V gene: TRBV4-1; CDR3 protein: ASRGTQASSTETQY
clone size: once; V gene: TRBV6-1; CDR3 protein: ASDLTDMQY
clone size: -; V gene: TRBV6-1; CDR3 protein: ASREPQAVGTDTQY
clone size: once; V gene: TRBV11-2; CDR3 protein: ASTQIQGEQF
clone size: many; V gene: TRBV28; CDR3 protein: ASNAAGSYEQY
clone size: -; V gene: TRBV7-9; CDR3 protein: ASSKRTGGGETQY
clone size: -; V gene: TRBV6-1; CDR3 protein: ASSWGRGNTGALY
clone size: -; V gene: TRBV6-1; CDR3 protein: ARRSAKNEQY
clone size: many; V gene: TRBV6-5; CDR3 protein: ASKGLAAHYNEQF
clone size: -; V gene: TRBV12-3/TRBV12-4; CDR3 protein: ASSLGQLYEQY
clone size: -; V gene: TRBV10-3; CDR3 protein: RGRGLRSKDTQY
clone size: -; V gene: TRBV6-1; CDR3 protein: ASIPRGRSTEAF
clone size: many; V gene: TRBV27; CDR3 protein: ASSLFAGDNSPLH
clone size: -; V gene: TRBV6-1; CDR3 protein: ACQREGNQPQH